This is a list of T cell receptor beta chains from one sample in a study of T cell responses to AZD1222 COVID-19 vaccine. Libraries were prepared by immunoSEQ multiplex PCR; TCRdb keeps only in-frame clonotypes and omits some of them. This sample carries about 190,000 clones, almost 95% of them seen once, and the ten largest clones take roughly 8.4%. This sample comprised peripheral blood, obtained on day 0 of AZD1222 vaccination. The receptor source for this set is an adult in good health. CDR3s include the opening cysteine and the closing phenylalanine or tryptophan. The D gene is left open where the match is weak. Clone size is shown for a subset of rows, as once, few, many or a class of expanded clone.

DNA,CDR3,size,V,D,J
TGCGCCAGCAGCCAACAGGGGAGCAATCAGCCCCAGCATTTT,CASSQQGSNQPQHF,once,TRBV4-1,NA,TRBJ1-5
TGCAGCGGGGACACAGGCGTCTATGGCTACACCTTC,CSGDTGVYGYTF,NA,TRBV29-1,NA,TRBJ1-2
TGTGCCAGCAGGGTCAGGGGGATGAACACTGAAGCTTTCTTT,CASRVRGMNTEAFF,NA,TRBV27,TRBD1,TRBJ1-1
TGTGCCAGTAGTGTTTGGGACCACCGTTCTGAAGCTTTCTTT,CASSVWDHRSEAFF,NA,TRBV19,NA,TRBJ1-1
TGTGCCAGCTCACCGATGCACAGTTCGAGCTCTGGAAACACCATATATTTT,CASSPMHSSSSGNTIYF,NA,TRBV18,NA,TRBJ1-3
TGCAGCGCCCCCTCGGGGGATAACACTGAAGCTTTCTTT,CSAPSGDNTEAFF,NA,TRBV29-1,NA,TRBJ1-1
TGTGCCAGCAGCTTGGAAGGAATATCCTATAATTCACCCCTCCACTTT,CASSLEGISYNSPLHF,NA,TRBV5-6,NA,TRBJ1-6
TGTGCCAGCAGCCGGGGCCCGCAGGGGGCCCACGAGCAGTACTTC,CASSRGPQGAHEQYF,once,TRBV5-6,TRBD1,TRBJ2-7
TGTGCCAGCAAAGGGAGTTTCGATGAGCAGTTCTTC,CASKGSFDEQFF,NA,TRBV12-3/TRBV12-4,NA,TRBJ2-1
TGTGCCAGCAGCCCGGGAGGGCCCACAGATACGCAGTATTTT,CASSPGGPTDTQYF,once,TRBV3-1/TRBV3-2,TRBD2,TRBJ2-3
TGTGCCACCAGTGGACGAAATGGTAATCAGCCCCAGCATTTT,CATSGRNGNQPQHF,NA,TRBV24-1,NA,TRBJ1-5
TGTGCCACCATGGGAACAGGGGGCATCGATGAGCAGTTCTTC,CATMGTGGIDEQFF,NA,TRBV24-1,TRBD1,TRBJ2-1
TGTGCCAGTAGTATGGGACAGATCAATCAGCCCCAGCATTTT,CASSMGQINQPQHF,NA,TRBV19,TRBD1,TRBJ1-5
TGTGCCAGCAGCCTAAGGTGGTCCGGACTGGGTTCCTACGAGCAGTACTTC,CASSLRWSGLGSYEQYF,NA,TRBV11-3,NA,TRBJ2-7
TGTGCCAGTAGTGTGGGACTAGCGGGTTCCGGGGAGCTGTTTTTT,CASSVGLAGSGELFF,NA,TRBV19,TRBD2,TRBJ2-2
TGTGCCAGCAGTCTAACGGGACAGGGGTTTAGCACTGAAGCTTTCTTT,CASSLTGQGFSTEAFF,NA,TRBV28,TRBD1,TRBJ1-1
TGCGCCAGCAGTGAAAGCGGGACAGGGGATGGCTACACCTTC,CASSESGTGDGYTF,NA,TRBV10-2,TRBD1,TRBJ1-2
TGTGCCACCGACAGGGGTAGCAGCTATGGCTACACCTTC,CATDRGSSYGYTF,NA,TRBV19,TRBD1,TRBJ1-2
TGTGCCAGTAGGGCACAGAACGCGAACACCGGGGAGCTGTTTTTT,CASRAQNANTGELFF,few,TRBV19,NA,TRBJ2-2
TGTGCCAGCTCACCACGCCGGGACTCCCAGCTGGAGACCCAGTACTTC,CASSPRRDSQLETQYF,NA,TRBV18,NA,TRBJ2-5
TGTGCCAGCAGTTCGGACCGTCTAGGCGAGCAGTACTTC,CASSSDRLGEQYF,NA,TRBV12-3/TRBV12-4,NA,TRBJ2-7
TGTGCCAGCAAGGTTGACGGTTACAATGAGCAGTTCTTC,CASKVDGYNEQFF,NA,TRBV6-5,NA,TRBJ2-1
TGTGCCACTTCCTCGACAGGAACTAATGAAAAACTGTTTTTT,CATSSTGTNEKLFF,NA,TRBV7-8,NA,TRBJ1-4
TGTGCCAGCAGCTTAGCGCGGCAGGACGGAGCTTTCTTT,CASSLARQDGAFF,few,TRBV7-2,NA,TRBJ1-1
TGTGCCCTCGGGCGGAACAGTGAGCAGTTCTTC,CALGRNSEQFF,NA,TRBV28,NA,TRBJ2-1
TGTGCCAGTAGTGCGCCGGGCCCACGTCGGTCAAATTCACCCCTCCACTTT,CASSAPGPRRSNSPLHF,NA,TRBV19,NA,TRBJ1-6
TGCAGCGTGGATAGGGTAAGCTCCTACAATGAGCAGTTCTTC,CSVDRVSSYNEQFF,once,TRBV29-1,NA,TRBJ2-1
TGTGCCAGCAGTTACGAGTATAACTATGGCTACACCTTC,CASSYEYNYGYTF,NA,TRBV6-2/TRBV6-3,NA,TRBJ1-2
TGTGCCAGCAGCTTAGATAGCCGGGATCACCTCTACAATGAGCAGTTCTTC,CASSLDSRDHLYNEQFF,few,TRBV11-2,NA,TRBJ2-1
TGTGCCACCAGCCCTCGGGGCCCAAACAATCAGCCCCAGCATTTT,CATSPRGPNNQPQHF,NA,TRBV15,NA,TRBJ1-5
TGTGCCAGTAGTACCCCGAGGAGCGGGAAACCCGGGGAGCTGTTTTTT,CASSTPRSGKPGELFF,NA,TRBV19,TRBD2,TRBJ2-2
TGTGCCAGCAGCCACCGGACGCTAATCCCTACGTTC,CASSHRTLIPTF,NA,TRBV3-1/TRBV3-2,NA,TRBJ2-4
TGTGCCAGCAGTCTGAGGGGGACATACAATGAGCAGTTCTTC,CASSLRGTYNEQFF,NA,TRBV27,NA,TRBJ2-1